Following are 5 T cell receptor beta chains from one sample sequenced in a study of tissue T cells after allogeneic stem cell transplantation. The assay was immunoSEQ multiplex PCR, and TCRdb's table has in-frame clones only and misses some. The data show under 6,000 clones, with about 49% seen just once and roughly 19% held by the top ten. Time point defined: mouse harvest day 14 after allogeneic transplant. Each mouse received 10^7 T-cell-depleted marrow cells plus 10^6 splenic CD5+ T cells by tail vein. Sequenced material: lymph node tissue. The receptors derive from a female BALB/c mouse given C57BL/6 T cells with graft-versus-host disease after an allogeneic hematopoietic cell transplant.

A word on this clone: The germline and genes are mouse ones. Read sequence stops 1 residue before the CDR3 end, and the germline J gene provides the missing end. The V and J genes are TRBV23 and TRBJ2-5; the table gives TRBD2 as D, unverified against the DNA. Germline CDR1 KGHTA, CDR2 FQNQQP. The CDR3 covers 14 residues. The CDR3 loop is CSSSQSGGGDTQYF. Partial CDR3 DNA: TGCTCCAGCAGTCAATCTGGGGGTGGGGACACCCAGTAC.

This clone is hyperexpanded within its sample. All gene names here are mouse names. The sequence runs out 1 residue before the end of the CDR3; the remainder is reconstructed from the germline J gene. Other DNA sequences within the sample encode an identical CDR3. V and J are TRBV3 and TRBJ2-2; D is perhaps TRBD1 (7 bases). The CDR3 is 15 amino acids. Trimming cost V 1 base and J 2 bases, with 8 bases left between them. Germline CDR1 reads SNHLY; CDR2 reads FYNGKV (reference sequence). The CDR3 region is CASSLEGANTGQLYF. The DNA read from the CDR3 is TGTGCCAGCAGCTTAGAGGGGGCGAACACCGGGCAGCTCTAC. Filled out from reference TRBV3 and TRBJ2-2, the complete variable domain reads GPKVLQIPSHQIIDMGQMVTLNCDPVSNHLYFYWYKQILGQQMEFLVNFYNGKVMEKSKLFKDQFSVERPDGSYFTLKIQPTALEDSAVYFCASSLEGANTGQLYFGEGSKLTVL.

Remarks on this clone: Gene names denote mouse genes. CDR3 DNA, as far as it was read: TGTGCCAGCAGCCGGGACAAGAACAACCAGGCTCCGCTT. The encoded protein is CASSRDKNNQAPL. The whole CDR3 is CASSRDKNNQAPLF. The chain recombines TRBV3 with TRBJ1-5, with a tentative D call TRBD1 (6 bases). The missing CDR3 end, 1 residue past where the read stops, is filled in from the germline J gene. With 5 bases removed from V and 1 base from J, the gap between germline ends came to 9 bases. CDR3 length equals 14 residues. In germline, CDR1 is SNHLY, CDR2 FYNGKV (reference sequence).

On this clone itself: Gene names refer to mouse genes. The read ends 1 residue early relative to the CDR3; the germline J gene fills the gap. The J gene is TRBJ1-4, the V gene TRBV3; D is uncertain. Deletions cut 1 base from V and 0 bases from J, with 3 bases between. The V gene's germline CDR1 is SNHLY and CDR2 FYNGKV (reference sequence). The CDR3 is 14 amino acids. This CDR3 is CASSLDISNERLFF. The sequenced part of the CDR3 DNA is TGTGCCAGCAGCTTAGACATTTCCAACGAAAGATTATTT.

This clone is medium-sized in the sample. Each gene name is a mouse one. Sequencing ends 1 residue short of the CDR3 end; the germline J gene provides the rest. This chain joins TRBV13-3 and TRBJ2-7; D is tentatively TRBD1 or TRBD2 (6 bases each). The germline gives CDR1 NNHDY, CDR2 SYVADS. This CDR3 is built from 11 residues. V was pared by 6 bases and J by 6 bases, with 10 bases between. CDR3: CASMGALEQYF. The sequenced part of the CDR3 DNA is TGTGCCAGCATGGGGGCGCTTGAACAGTAC.